The sequence of this TCR beta chain was determined in a study of blood T cell repertoires in COVID-19. Study background: PBMCs, B-cell-depleted T cells, or T cells were the source of the cDNA or gDNA that made up the material.

In the authors' methods: From reference gene primer amplification, estimates of nucleated cell counts were derived. The table came from immunoSEQ multiplex PCR; TCRdb's copy has only in-frame clones and leaves some out. V and J calls and clone size are those listed in that table; D and trimming were worked out from the DNA. The table shows fewer than 70,000 clones, with around 80% occurring only once. Sequencing input: peripheral blood. This receptor was obtained from a human donor in a cohort sampled during active COVID-19.

This CDR3 reads CASSFKTGLSSYEQYF. In DNA, the CDR3 is TGTGCCAGCAGTTTTAAGACAGGGCTGAGCTCCTACGAGCAGTACTTC. The chain uses TRBV2 and TRBJ2-7, with 7 bases that match TRBD1. Germline CDR1 and CDR2: SNHLY and FYNNEI. CDR3 size: 16 residues. V dropped 5 bases and J dropped 0; count of bases not matched to a gene: 10.